The source of this T cell receptor (beta chain) is a study of control samples from healthy donors and cancer patients. As concerns this clone: The junction departs from the called germline gene at one end, perhaps through a read error.

Sequencing was performed with immunoSEQ multiplex PCR; in TCRdb, only in-frame clones are kept and a portion is missing. Of roughly 63,000 clones in the sample, nearly 90% were seen once. Germline CDR1 and CDR2: SNHLY and FYNNEI. The CDR3 spans 14 residues. The TCR sequence derives from a man in his sixties with colorectal cancer. Sequences were obtained from PBMCs. The chain is built from TRBV2 and TRBJ2-7, with 8 bases lining up with TRBD1. CDR3 coding DNA: TGTGCCAGCAGTGAGGCAGGGGGCTCCCACGAGCAGTACTTC. This sequence encodes CASSEAGGSHEQYF.